This T cell receptor (beta chain) was sequenced for a study of CD8 T cells in Susac syndrome. Study-wide results and limits: As the study acknowledged, the number of individuals who were part of its TCR sequencing and HLA analysis was relatively small.

Trimming took off 3 bases at V and 10 bases at J, with 14 bases between the two ends. Germline CDR1 reads SGDLS; CDR2 reads YYNGEE. This CDR3 region has 13 residues. RNA totalling roughly 0.45 to 1 ug underwent reverse transcription with random hexamers. immunoSEQ multiplex PCR amplified TCR beta CDR3 across 54 Vbeta, 13 Jbeta. TCRdb itself ran the immunoSEQ multiplex PCR reads through MiXCR, one entry per CDR3 protein. This table has about 210,000 distinct CDR3 sequences, roughly 94% appearing once. About this clonotype: Its antigen is unknown.

The multiple sclerosis control group comprised treatment-naive patients with stable or active relapsing-remitting disease. TEMRA cells were enriched by FACS, while CD8+ and CD4+ T cells were obtained through a negative isolation that was performed magnetically. Material: CD4+ T cells from PBMCs. The chain employs TRBV9 and TRBJ2-1, with TRBD2 as a possible D gene (5 bases). This clonotype was sampled from a human donor with multiple sclerosis. This chain's CDR3 is CASSARVGGEQFF. The DNA of the CDR3 is TGTGCCAGCAGCGCTCGGGTTGGCGGGGAGCAGTTCTTC. Full variable domain (outside the CDR3, taken from reference TRBV9 and TRBJ2-1): DSGVTQTPKHLITATGQRVTLRCSPRSGDLSVYWYQQSLDQGLQFLIQYYNGEERAKGNILERFSAQQFPDLHSELNLSSLELGDSALYFCASSARVGGEQFFGPGTRLTVL.